This T cell receptor beta chain was identified in a study of T-cell memory formation after mild COVID-19. Study-level findings and limits: Clones contracting across day 15 to 85 had a balanced CD4/CD8 profile; later expanding clones leaned CD4+.

Concerning this clonotype: Its antigen is undetermined.

MiXCR was run by TCRdb on the 5' RACE reads, yielding one entry per CDR3 protein. The data hold some 300,000 distinct CDR3 sequences, with 20% to 25% observed a single time. This CDR3 comprises 13 residues. V was pared by 7 bases and J by 3 bases, with 11 bases between. The sequenced material came from PBMCs or a T cell subset sorted from them (not recorded which). The TCR comes from a man between 18 and 29 years old who had mild COVID-19 (a few samples of this study predate the infection). Cell type and time point are not known. V usage is TRBV12-3 or TRBV12-4 and J usage is TRBJ2-3; possibly TRBD1 for D (7 bases). The chain's CDR3 is CASIPGGTDTQYF. CDR3 DNA: TGTGCCAGCATTCCAGGGGGGACAGATACGCAGTATTTT.